These 3 T cell receptor beta chains share one sample of origin, sequenced in a study of T cells in Graves' hyperthyroidism and ophthalmopathy. RNA transcripts yielded amplified TCR beta CDR3 regions. The TCR CDR3 was amplified in a first-round RT-PCR using the HTBI primer set. TCRdb re-derived calls from the multiplex PCR reads in MiXCR, one entry per CDR3 protein. This table holds 600,000 to 750,000 distinct CDR3 sequences, approximately 15% found once. The material sequenced was blood. These receptors were collected from a man aged 50 to 59 with Graves' hyperthyroidism.

There are a few counts of this clonotype. V and J are TRBV9 and TRBJ1-1, with TRBD1 matching 10 bases. The CDR3 consists of 15 residues. V was pared by 0 bases and J by 8 bases, with 7 bases of the junction left unmatched. Germline V CDR1 and CDR2: SGDLS, YYNGEE. The CDR3 nucleotides read TGTGCCAGCAGCGTAGAGGGGACAGGGGTAATGGAAGCTTTCTTT. Protein: CASSVEGTGVMEAFF.

The rearrangement joins TRBV7-3 to TRBJ2-6; no clear D gene. The V and J ends lost 3 bases and 2 bases respectively, with 5 bases between them. This CDR3 has 14 amino acids. Germline CDR1 is SGHTA and CDR2 is FQGTGA. CDR3 nucleotide sequence: TGTGCCAGCAGCTTGGAGACTGGGGCCAACGTCCTGACTTTC. It encodes CASSLETGANVLTF.

The gene calls are TRBV28 and TRBJ1-2; unclear D gene. Trimming took off 3 bases at V and 12 bases at J, with 11 bases between the two ends. CDR1 MDHEN and CDR2 SYDVKM come from the germline V gene. The CDR3 has 11 residues. The CDR3 spells CASSFTGSNTF. Here the CDR3 DNA reads TGTGCCAGCAGTTTTACGGGCTCTAACACCTTC.